Below are 20 T cell receptor beta chains sequenced from a single sample in a study of T cell repertoires in ileal Crohn's disease. Time point described: neoterminal ileum biopsy at postoperative endoscopy, about 6 months after surgery. Here immunoSEQ multiplex PCR was the method, and the copy in TCRdb shows in-frame clones only, minus some. The table has several thousand clones, roughly 82% seen once. The source material was ileal tissue. Receptors originate from an adult with Crohn's disease.

This rearrangement joins TRBV2 to TRBJ2-1; tentatively, D is TRBD2 (5 bases). V was trimmed by 6 bases and J by 5 bases, leaving 20 bases between them. The CDR3 runs 16 residues. Germline V gives CDR1 SNHLY, CDR2 FYNNEI. The CDR3 nucleotides are TGTGCCAGCAGAGGAGGTGACACACGTTGGAACAATGAGCAGTTCTTC. Its protein product is CASRGGDTRWNNEQFF.

The J gene is TRBJ1-3, the V gene TRBV5-1; D ambiguous. The V and J ends lost 0 bases and 0 bases respectively, with 10 bases between them. Germline assignment: CDR1 SGHRS and CDR2 YFSETQ. This CDR3 has 16 residues. The CDR3 bases are TGCGCCAGCAGCTTGGGAGATAACTACTCTGGAAACACCATATATTTT. Encoded protein: CASSLGDNYSGNTIYF.

The chain employs TRBV5-6 and TRBJ2-1; TRBD2 matches 7 bases. The V gene end was trimmed by 1 base and the J gene end by 10 bases; junction bases not matched to a gene: 20. This CDR3 is 18 amino acids long. Germline V gene sequence: CDR1 SGHDT, CDR2 YYEEEE. The CDR3 sequence is CASSLKLGLAEPFSEQFF. The CDR3 DNA is TGTGCCAGCAGCTTGAAGCTAGGGCTAGCGGAGCCCTTCAGCGAGCAGTTCTTC.

The chain has TRBV5-1 and TRBJ1-1; tentative D call: TRBD1 (5 bases). CDR1 and CDR2 (germline): SGHRS, YFSETQ. The CDR3 has 14 residues. With 7 bases removed from V and 4 bases from J, the gap between germline ends came to 17 bases. This chain's CDR3 is CASGQIGVSTEAFF. CDR3 bases: TGCGCCAGCGGACAAATTGGAGTTAGCACTGAAGCTTTCTTT. Filled out from reference TRBV5-1 and TRBJ1-1, the complete variable domain reads KAGVTQTPRYLIKTRGQQVTLSCSPISGHRSVSWYQQTPGQGLQFLFEYFSETQRNKGNFPGRFSGRQFSNSRSEMNVSTLELGDSALYLCASGQIGVSTEAFFGQGTRLTVV.

This chain links TRBV7-6 with TRBJ2-1; tentatively, D is TRBD1 or TRBD2 (5 bases each). Between the trimmed V and J ends, which lost 2 bases and 9 bases, there was a span of 14 bases. The CDR3 consists of 14 residues. Germline values: CDR1 SGHVS, CDR2 FNYEAQ. Written as DNA, the CDR3 is TGTGCCAGCAGCTTACGTAGGGACGGCCGTGAGCAGTTCTTC. Translation gives CASSLRRDGREQFF.

CDR3 protein: CASHSAGKGPYEQYF. The DNA for the CDR3 is TGTGCCAGCCATTCGGCAGGGAAGGGGCCCTACGAGCAGTACTTC. This chain links TRBV28 with TRBJ2-7; tentative D call: TRBD1 (5 bases). Germline lookup yields CDR1 MDHEN and CDR2 SYDVKM. CDR3 length: 15 residues. V was shortened by 8 bases and J by 2 bases, with 19 bases between the two germline ends.

This clone was picked up one time. V gene TRBV12-5 combines with J gene TRBJ1-2; 7 bases align to TRBD1. The germline V gene has CDR1 LGHNT and CDR2 FRNRAP. The CDR3 totals 13 residues. The trim removed 4 bases at V and 3 bases at J, leaving 2 bases unmatched. This CDR3 is CASGSGGYYGYTF. The CDR3 DNA sequence: TGTGCTAGTGGTTCAGGGGGTTACTATGGCTACACCTTC.

This chain connects TRBV19 to TRBJ2-7, with TRBD1 matching 11 bases. The length of the CDR3 is 15 residues. Trimming removed 6 bases from V and 0 bases from J; junction bases left unmatched: 4. Germline V lookup: CDR1 LNHDA, CDR2 SQIVND (reference sequence). CDR3 in DNA: TGTGCCAGTAGCCCGGGACAGGGGGTCTCCTACGAGCAGTACTTC. It yields the protein CASSPGQGVSYEQYF.

Regarding this clone: An end of the junction differs from the germline gene, which may be a read error. V and J are TRBV7-8 and TRBJ2-7; 10 bases line up with TRBD2. The CDR3 extends over 14 amino acids. CDR1 is SGHVS and CDR2 is FQNEAQ in the germline V gene. This CDR3 reads CASSLAGAPYEQYF. In DNA form, the CDR3 reads TGTGCCAGCAGCCTAGCGGGAGCCCCCTACGAGCAGTACTTC. Supplemented by reference TRBV7-8 and TRBJ2-7, the full variable domain reads GAGVSQSPRYKVAKRGQDVALRCDPISGHVSLFWYQQALGQGPEFLTYFQNEAQLDKSGLPSDRFFAERPEGSVSTLKIQRTQQEDSAVYLCASSLAGAPYEQYFGPGTRLTVT.

This chain connects TRBV5-6 to TRBJ1-2, with D hard to call. Trimming took off 3 bases at V and 4 bases at J, with 13 bases between the two ends. CDR3 length equals 14 residues. From germline, CDR1 is SGHDT and CDR2 YYEEEE. DNA of the CDR3: TGTGCCAGCAGCTCCGGACCGGGAGGCTATGGCTACACCTTC. It encodes CASSSGPGGYGYTF. The whole variable domain, remainder taken from reference TRBV5-6 and TRBJ1-2, is DAGVTQSPTHLIKTRGQQVTLRCSPKSGHDTVSWYQQALGQGPQFIFQYYEEEERQRGNFPDRFSGHQFPNYSSELNVNALLLGDSALYLCASSSGPGGYGYTFGSGTRLTVV.

This clone was counted a few times. The genes are TRBV5-1 and TRBJ1-1, with 7 bases matching TRBD1. Germline loops: CDR1 SGHRS, CDR2 YFSETQ. The CDR3 loop spans 16 amino acids. J gave up 0 bases and V 0 bases, and 5 bases lay outside the gene matches. CDR3 amino acids: CASSLGGTAMNTEAFF. The DNA for the CDR3 is TGCGCCAGCAGCTTGGGAGGGACAGCCATGAACACTGAAGCTTTCTTT.

In the case of this clone: Additional DNA sequences in this sample encode the identical CDR3. The chain links TRBV9 to TRBJ2-3, with D possibly being TRBD2 (6 bases). V lost 2 bases, J lost 3 bases, and 13 bases lay in between. This CDR3 has 15 residues. Germline V gene lookup returns CDR1 SGDLS and CDR2 YYNGEE. The CDR3 region is CASSVAGGSTDTQYF. The CDR3, as DNA: TGTGCCAGCAGCGTTGCCGGGGGAAGTACAGATACGCAGTATTTT.

The chain couples TRBV7-2 to TRBJ2-3; D not certain. The length of the CDR3 is 12 residues. V was pared by 0 bases and J by 4 bases, with 2 bases between. Germline V gives CDR1 SGHTA, CDR2 FQGNSA. The CDR3 here is CASSLAADTQYF. DNA of the CDR3: TGTGCCAGCAGCTTAGCAGCAGATACGCAGTATTTT.

The chain carries TRBV28 and TRBJ1-5; TRBD1 agrees at 7 bases. V was pared by 5 bases and J by 1 base, with 11 bases of the junction left unmatched. The CDR3 has 17 residues. The germline V gene has CDR1 MDHEN and CDR2 SYDVKM. CDR3 in amino acids: CASSLARGGASNQPQHF. The DNA of the CDR3 is TGTGCCAGCAGTCTCGCCAGGGGGGGGGCAAGCAATCAGCCCCAGCATTTT.

The V call is TRBV19, the J call TRBJ2-7; TRBD1 matches at 10 bases. This CDR3 comprises 15 residues. V gave up 8 bases and J gave up 3 bases; unmatched junction bases: 10. Germline CDR1 and CDR2: LNHDA and SQIVND (reference sequence). CDR3 sequence reads: CASAAAGTGVYEQYF. The CDR3 DNA is TGTGCCAGTGCAGCGGCCGGGACAGGGGTCTACGAGCAGTACTTC.

The rearrangement links TRBV14 to TRBJ2-7; weak D call: TRBD2 (5 bases). The CDR3 loop spans 12 amino acids. Looked up from germline, CDR1 is SGHDN and CDR2 is FVKESK. V was pared by 1 base and J by 13 bases, with 14 bases between. CDR3 in DNA: TGTGCCAGCAGCCAAGTAGGGAGTGCCGCTTACTTC. Residues: CASSQVGSAAYF.

V is TRBV19 and J is TRBJ1-1; a weak D match, TRBD1 (6 bases). There are 15 residues in the CDR3. Germline values: CDR1 LNHDA, CDR2 SQIVND (reference sequence). The V end lost 5 bases, the J end lost 0 bases, and 13 bases lay between the germline ends. The CDR3 DNA is TGTGCCAGTAGTCTCAGGGGACCCATGAACACTGAAGCTTTCTTT. Protein sequence: CASSLRGPMNTEAFF. Complete variable domain (other parts from reference TRBV19 and TRBJ1-1): DGGITQSPKYLFRKEGQNVTLSCEQNLNHDAMYWYRQDPGQGLRLIYYSQIVNDFQKGDIAEGYSVSREKKESFPLTVTSAQKNPTAFYLCASSLRGPMNTEAFFGQGTRLTVV.

The V call is TRBV6-5, the J call TRBJ2-7; unclear D gene. The germline V gene encodes CDR1 MNHEY and CDR2 SVGAGI. CDR3 length: 13 amino acids. The V gene lost 2 bases and the J gene lost 7 bases, with 12 bases spanning the gap. CDR3 sequence reads: CASSYERASEQYF. For the CDR3, the DNA is TGTGCCAGCAGTTACGAAAGGGCTTCGGAGCAGTACTTC.

This chain connects TRBV5-4 to TRBJ2-1; 9 nucleotides agree with TRBD1. With V trimmed by 3 bases and J by 10 bases, 5 bases remained unmatched. In germline, CDR1 is SGHNT, CDR2 YYREEE (reference sequence). The CDR3 loop spans 13 amino acids. CDR3 loop: CASSSTGGREQFF. DNA for the CDR3: TGTGCCAGCAGCTCTACAGGGGGCAGGGAGCAGTTCTTC.

CDR3 sequence: CSVAGTSGRAHEQYF. CDR3 DNA sequence: TGCAGCGTTGCGGGGACTAGCGGGAGGGCCCACGAGCAGTACTTC. The rearrangement joins TRBV29-1 to TRBJ2-7; 16 bases fit TRBD2. The V gene end was trimmed by 4 bases and the J gene end by 5 bases; junction bases not matched to a gene: 5. The CDR3 spans 15 residues. Germline lookup yields CDR1 SQVTM and CDR2 ANQGSEA.